This T cell receptor beta chain is drawn from a study of T cell repertoires in ileal Crohn's disease. For the study at large: Patients had a median approximately 7.3-year disease duration, and approximately 35% were active smokers. Thiopurines (approximately ten) or anti-TNF agents (approximately 19) were given postoperatively to about half.

The method was immunoSEQ multiplex PCR; TCRdb's version includes in-frame clones alone and lacks a portion of them. The sample yields approximately 13,000 clones, about two thirds seen once. This clone was found a few times. This CDR3 contains 16 residues. V was trimmed by 1 base and J by 0 bases, leaving 11 bases between them. CDR1 is SGHRS and CDR2 is YFSETQ in the germline V gene. The sequence was obtained from an adult with Crohn's disease. The chain has TRBV5-1 and TRBJ1-3; D unclear. Sequenced: ileal tissue. The CDR3 spells CASSLKQAGSGNTIYF. The CDR3 DNA follows: TGCGCCAGCAGCTTGAAGCAGGCGGGCTCTGGAAACACCATATATTTT.